The 32 T cell receptor beta chains below come from one sample, sequenced in a study of CD8+CD57+ T cells in acquired aplastic anemia. Sequencing was done on patients that had shown CD8+CD57+ cell expansion by flow cytometry. CDR3 and TCR beta VDJ profiling relied on genomic DNA as the template. TCRdb itself ran the reads through MiXCR, one entry per CDR3 protein. The profile shows under 350,000 distinct CDR3 sequences, 56% of them singletons. Input material: sorted CD4+, CD8+, or CD8+CD57+ T cells (not recorded which) from PBMCs. These receptors were obtained from a human donor with aplastic anemia.

In its sample, this clonotype was seen many times. The rearrangement links TRBV7-8 to TRBJ2-7; D gene ambiguous. The CDR3 contains 14 residues. The V gene's germline CDR1 is SGHVS and CDR2 FQNEAQ. Trimming removed 1 base from V and 2 bases from J, with 9 bases in between. The CDR3 here is CASSLGGSTYEQYF. Written as DNA, the CDR3 is TGTGCCAGCAGCTTAGGCGGCAGCACCTACGAGCAGTACTTC.

This clonotype was picked up a small number of times. Because the CDR3's place on the DNA is in doubt, the DNA is left out and the CDR3 is given as listed by TCRdb. The chain recombines TRBV2 with TRBJ1-6; TRBD1 is the table's D call and was not checked against the DNA. The CDR3 has 12 amino acids, counting both end residues. CDR1 and CDR2 from the germline V gene are SNHLY and FYNNEI. CDR3 sequence reads: CASSEFGQGNVF.

Only a few counts were recorded for this clonotype. V is TRBV6-2 or TRBV6-3 and J is TRBJ1-1; D possibly corresponds to TRBD1 (5 bases). V lost 6 bases and J lost 3, with 14 bases in between. Germline V gene data show CDR1 as MNHEY and CDR2 as SVGEGT. CDR3 length: 14 residues. The CDR3 DNA reads TGTGCCAGCAGGAAGGGCGGGGGATACACTGAAGCTTTCTTT. Translating it yields CASRKGGGYTEAFF.

There are a few counts of this clonotype. The chain couples TRBV20-1 to TRBJ2-7; D tentatively fits TRBD1 or TRBD2 (5 bases each). V gave up 2 bases and J gave up 3 bases, with 11 bases separating them. This CDR3 is built from 13 residues. Per the germline V gene, CDR1 is DFQATT and CDR2 is SNEGSKA (reference sequence). As DNA, the CDR3 is TGCAGTGCTAGAAACGGGGCTAGCTACGAGCAGTACTTC. This translates into CSARNGASYEQYF.

This chain links TRBV7-2 with TRBJ1-4, with 10 bases aligning to TRBD1. In germline, CDR1 is SGHTA, CDR2 FQGNSA. Trimming cost V 1 base and J 7 bases; bases outside gene matches: 3. CDR3 length: 15 residues. The CDR3 loop reads CASSLGTGGFEKLFF. DNA of the CDR3: TGTGCCAGCAGCTTAGGGACAGGGGGTTTTGAAAAACTGTTTTTT. Complete variable domain (other parts from reference TRBV7-2 and TRBJ1-4): GAGVSQSPSNKVTEKGKDVELRCDPISGHTALYWYRQSLGQGLEFLIYFQGNSAPDKSGLPSDRFSAERTGGSVSTLTIQRTQQEDSAVYLCASSLGTGGFEKLFFGSGTQLSVL.

This rearrangement joins TRBV7-3 to TRBJ2-1; 9 bases fit TRBD2. CDR3 length: 19 amino acids. With 6 bases clipped from V and 4 bases from J, the junction kept 19 bases outside the gene matches. The germline gives CDR1 SGHTA, CDR2 FQGTGA. The chain's CDR3 is CASRPARSGRPYEYNEQFF. The CDR3 coding sequence is TGTGCCAGCAGACCCGCTCGAAGCGGGAGGCCCTACGAATACAATGAGCAGTTCTTC.

The sample holds a few counts of this clonotype. The chain carries TRBV5-1 and TRBJ1-2; TRBD1 agrees at 8 bases. There are 15 residues in the CDR3. Germline V gene sequence: CDR1 SGHRS, CDR2 YFSETQ. V gave up 3 bases and J gave up 0 bases; unmatched junction bases: 4. The CDR3 loop reads CASSSGTGPNYGYTF. The CDR3 DNA reads TGCGCCAGCAGCTCTGGGACAGGTCCTAACTATGGCTACACCTTC.

Ten or more counts support this clonotype. The rearrangement joins TRBV19 to TRBJ2-3; D possibly uses TRBD1 or TRBD2 (5 bases each). The V end was cut by 9 bases, the J end by 0 bases, with 10 bases between. Germline V gene sequence: CDR1 LNHDA, CDR2 SQIVND (reference sequence). The CDR3 runs 13 residues. DNA of the CDR3: TGTGCCAGCAGATGGGACAGCACAGATACGCAGTATTTT. Translated: CASRWDSTDTQYF.

This chain links TRBV5-1 with TRBJ1-2; D is possibly TRBD1 (6 bases). Trimming removed 4 bases from V and 3 bases from J, with 16 bases in between. Germline assignment: CDR1 SGHRS and CDR2 YFSETQ. The CDR3 has 15 amino acids. The DNA of the CDR3 is TGCGCCAGCAGCCAAGCAGGGGCTACCTACTATGGCTACACCTTC. Its translation: CASSQAGATYYGYTF.

This clonotype showed up just a few times. The CDR3 sequence: CASQTGERNQPQHF. The CDR3 DNA follows: TGTGCCAGCCAGACAGGGGAGCGAAATCAGCCCCAGCATTTT. This chain uses TRBV6-5 with TRBJ1-5; 8 nucleotides align to TRBD1. CDR1 and CDR2 from the germline V gene are MNHEY and SVGAGI. Trimming cost V 8 bases and J 4 bases; bases outside gene matches: 7. This CDR3 comprises 14 residues.

The chain is built from TRBV10-3 and TRBJ2-7; 8 bases are shared with TRBD1. CDR3 size: 16 residues. After removal of 10 bases from V and 5 bases from J, the junction contained 19 bases not matched to a gene. From germline, CDR1 is ENHRY and CDR2 SYGVKD. The CDR3 region is CATLTSTGQDLHEQYF. The CDR3 coding sequence is TGTGCCACTCTAACGAGTACGGGACAGGATTTGCACGAGCAGTACTTC.

The chain is built from TRBV20-1 and TRBJ2-5, with D possibly being TRBD2 (5 bases). V was pared by 5 bases and J by 4 bases, with 8 bases between. The germline CDR1 and CDR2 sequences are DFQATT and SNEGSKA (reference sequence). The CDR3 extends over 11 amino acids. The CDR3 spells CSAVEGETQYF. The CDR3 coding sequence is TGCAGTGCTGTCGAGGGAGAGACCCAGTACTTC.

This clonotype was seen only a few times. The chain has TRBV20-1 and TRBJ2-5; possible D gene TRBD2, 5 bases. Per the germline V gene, CDR1 is DFQATT and CDR2 is SNEGSKA (reference sequence). Trimming took 6 bases from V and 2 from J, leaving 16 bases between them. The CDR3 is 14 residues long. The CDR3 is CSAPRRTPQETQYF. The CDR3 bases are TGCAGTGCCCCTAGGAGGACGCCTCAAGAGACCCAGTACTTC.

This clonotype was observed many times. The chain is built from TRBV28 and TRBJ2-7; 10 bases line up with TRBD2. CDR1 and CDR2 from the germline V gene are MDHEN and SYDVKM. There are 16 residues in the CDR3. V lost 10 bases and J lost 3; bases outside the gene matches: 15. CDR3 nucleotide sequence: TGTGCCACCATAGGCAGCGGGAGGGCCCCCAACTACGAGCAGTACTTC. Translating it yields CATIGSGRAPNYEQYF.

The chain has TRBV20-1 and TRBJ1-2; D is possibly TRBD1 (6 bases). CDR1 and CDR2 (germline): DFQATT, SNEGSKA (reference sequence). With 6 bases removed from V and 5 bases from J, the gap between germline ends came to 22 bases. This CDR3 contains 15 residues. CDR3 sequence reads: CSARSGRGRGYGYTF. CDR3 in DNA: TGCAGTGCAAGGAGTGGACGGGGGCGCGGATATGGCTACACCTTC.

In the case of this clonotype: One end of the junction is discordant with germline, which a read error may explain. The genes are TRBV19 and TRBJ1-4, with D unclear. Germline V gene data show CDR1 as LNHDA and CDR2 as SQIVND (reference sequence). The CDR3 loop spans 13 amino acids. This CDR3 reads CASSLGQAEKLVF. The DNA for the CDR3 is TGTGCCAGTAGTCTTGGGCAGGCTGAAAAACTGGTTTTT.

As concerns this clonotype: An end of the junction does not agree with germline; a read error may underlie this. The J gene is TRBJ2-1, the V gene TRBV7-7; D is undetermined. Per germline, CDR1 SSHAT and CDR2 FNYEAQ (reference sequence). This CDR3 has 13 residues. The CDR3 DNA reads as TGTGCTAGCAGCACCGGTCCCGGGAATGAGCAGTTCTTC. It specifies CASSTGPGNEQFF.

This chain uses TRBV2 with TRBJ1-6; D uncertain. The germline V gene encodes CDR1 SNHLY and CDR2 FYNNEI. The CDR3 is 15 residues long. Trimming stripped 3 bases from V and 0 bases from J, with 6 bases between. The CDR3 sequence: CASSDSSSYNSPLHF. The CDR3 DNA sequence: TGTGCCAGCAGTGACAGTAGCTCCTATAATTCACCCCTCCACTTT.

J is TRBJ2-5 and V is TRBV20-1, with D perhaps matching TRBD2 (6 bases). V was shortened by 3 bases and J by 2 bases, with 16 bases between the two germline ends. Per the germline V gene, CDR1 is DFQATT and CDR2 is SNEGSKA (reference sequence). The CDR3 is 15 residues long. CDR3 in amino acids: CSASPWRGEQETQYF. For the CDR3, the DNA is TGCAGTGCTAGCCCCTGGCGGGGAGAACAAGAGACCCAGTACTTC.

This clonotype was found many times. The chain recombines TRBV12-3 or TRBV12-4 with TRBJ2-3; 12 bases are a match to TRBD2. This CDR3 comprises 17 residues. V was clipped by 5 bases and J by 3 bases; unmatched bases: 9. Here the CDR3 reads CASSRPSSGRGTDTQYF. The DNA of the CDR3 is TGTGCCAGCAGTCGCCCCTCTAGCGGGAGGGGAACAGATACGCAGTATTTT.

The J gene is TRBJ2-1, the V gene TRBV4-1; D may be TRBD1 or TRBD2 (6 bases each). Trimming left V 2 bases short and J 9 bases short, with 17 bases between. The CDR3 has 15 amino acids. Germline V gene data show CDR1 as MGHRA and CDR2 as YSYEKL. For the CDR3, the DNA is TGCGCCAGCAGCCAATCGTTAAACGGGGGCTGTGAGCAGTTCTTC. Translating it yields CASSQSLNGGCEQFF.

As regards this clonotype: A much larger clone differs by one base, so this may be a read error. The chain employs TRBV3-1 and TRBJ1-5, with D uncertain. Per the germline V gene, CDR1 is LGHDT and CDR2 is YNNKEL (reference sequence). The CDR3 runs 12 residues. The CDR3 sequence: CASSQNFQPRHF. CDR3 coding DNA: TGTGCCAGCAGCCAAAACTTTCAGCCCCGGCATTTT. Combining the CDR3 with reference TRBV3-1 and TRBJ1-5 gives the whole variable domain DTAVSQTPKYLVTQMGNDKSIKCEQNLGHDTMYWYKQDSKKFLKIMFSYNNKELIINETVPNRFSPKSPDKAHLNLHINSLELGDSAVYFCASSQNFQPRHFGDGTRLSIL.

Notes on this clonotype: At one end the junction does not follow the germline gene, possibly because of a read error. The chain joins TRBV7-9 to TRBJ2-1; D uncertain. Germline CDR1 reads SEHNR; CDR2 reads FQNEAQ (reference sequence). The CDR3 runs 12 residues. The CDR3 nucleotides are TGTGCCAGCAGCCTAGGGTACAGTGAGCAGCTCTTC. Translating gives CASSLGYSEQLF.

This rearrangement joins TRBV2 to TRBJ2-5, with TRBD2 as a possible D gene (5 bases). The V end was cut by 7 bases, the J end by 8 bases, with 8 bases between. From germline, CDR1 is SNHLY and CDR2 FYNNEI. The CDR3 contains 10 residues. The CDR3 region is CASTSGTQYF. The CDR3 DNA is TGTGCCAGCACCAGCGGTACCCAGTACTTC.

This clonotype was found a few times. J is TRBJ1-6 and V is TRBV7-3; tentatively, D is TRBD1 (6 bases). Germline V gene sequence: CDR1 SGHTA, CDR2 FQGTGA. Trimming cost V 2 bases and J 8 bases, with 13 bases left between them. The CDR3 length is 15 residues. The CDR3, as DNA: TGTGCCAGCAGCTTAGCAGGGGTGGGGCATTCACCCCTCCACTTT. Translated: CASSLAGVGHSPLHF.

The chain carries TRBV2 and TRBJ1-5; no definite D call. V was trimmed by 3 bases and J by 4 bases, leaving 4 bases between them. Germline V gene data show CDR1 as SNHLY and CDR2 as FYNNEI. The CDR3 is made up of 12 amino acids. CDR3 region: CASSDGNQPQHF. Here the CDR3 DNA reads TGTGCCAGCAGTGATGGGAATCAGCCCCAGCATTTT.

This clonotype was recorded at least ten times. This sequence joins TRBV19 and TRBJ2-1; 7 bases match TRBD2. Looked up from germline, CDR1 is LNHDA and CDR2 is SQIVND (reference sequence). The V gene end was trimmed by 7 bases and the J gene end by 6 bases; junction bases not matched to a gene: 9. The CDR3 spans 14 residues. The CDR3 loop reads CASTAGTNVNEQFF. In DNA form, the CDR3 reads TGTGCCAGTACTGCCGGGACTAACGTCAATGAGCAGTTCTTC.

This clonotype was counted many times. The J gene is TRBJ1-5, the V gene TRBV19; perhaps TRBD1 as D (6 bases). The CDR3 spans 17 residues. V was pared by 5 bases and J by 3 bases, with 20 bases between. CDR1 and CDR2 from the germline V gene are LNHDA and SQIVND (reference sequence). The CDR3 bases are TGTGCCAGTAGTTTGGGGCCCCGGACAGCCCCCAATCAGCCCCAGCATTTT. Translated: CASSLGPRTAPNQPQHF.

The chain couples TRBV5-1 to TRBJ2-5, with 12 nucleotides matching TRBD1. The CDR3 loop spans 15 amino acids. Per the germline V gene, CDR1 is SGHRS and CDR2 is YFSETQ. J gave up 5 bases and V 4 bases, and 6 bases lay outside the gene matches. CDR3 nucleotide sequence: TGCGCCAGCAGCACGGGGACAGGGGGCTCGGAGACCCAGTACTTC. Encoded protein: CASSTGTGGSETQYF.

This clonotype came up many times. It may be a read error: a sequence one base away is much more abundant. The chain couples TRBV2 to TRBJ1-5; D may be TRBD1 (5 bases). This CDR3 is built from 15 residues. CDR1 SNHLY and CDR2 FYNNEI come from the germline V gene. The CDR3 DNA reads as TGTGCCAGCAGTGAACAGACAGTGGGCAATCGGCCCCAGCATTTT. Translated, it gives CASSEQTVGNRPQHF.

The V call is TRBV19, the J call TRBJ2-2; TRBD1 matches 7 bases. V lost 9 bases to trimming and J lost 6 bases; unmatched junction nucleotides: 10. The CDR3 length is 14 residues. CDR1 is LNHDA and CDR2 is SQIVND in the germline V gene (reference sequence). The CDR3 bases are TGTGCCAGCTTTAGGGGGCCGGGCCCCGGGGAGCTGTTTTTT. This encodes CASFRGPGPGELFF.

This clonotype was seen a few times. The genes are TRBV24-1 and TRBJ1-2; 9 bases agree with TRBD1. Germline V gene lookup returns CDR1 KGHDR and CDR2 SFDVKD. CDR3 size: 13 residues. V shed 4 bases, J shed 7 bases, and the junction held 3 bases outside the gene matches. The CDR3 nucleotides read TGTGCCACCAGTGACCGGACAGGGGTTGGCTACACCTTC. Translating gives CATSDRTGVGYTF.